The present T cell receptor (beta chain) was sequenced within a study of PD-1 blockade in classical Hodgkin lymphoma (dated by TCRdb to 2018 to 2020). About the full investigation: The study used CyTOF and TCR beta sequencing to define a peripheral blood immune signature of response to PD-1 blockade in classical Hodgkin lymphoma. General conclusions and limits of the study: The study was restricted to a single clinical trial cohort, and the causes of repertoire differences, possibly disease activity or prior therapy, were left undefined. Baseline TCR diversity was reported to be lower in newly diagnosed patients than in healthy donors and to be lower still in relapsed/refractory patients.

Genomic DNA was isolated using the Qiagen DNeasy kit from unsorted PBMCs as well as from negatively selected CD4+ and CD8+ fractions. Amplification of TCR beta CDR3 regions was done by immunoSEQ multiplex PCR with primers that anneal to V and J segments. A synthetic immune receptor repertoire was used to minimize amplification bias, and remaining bias was computationally removed after sequencing. The published analysis was carried out like this. Custom Python scripts were used to quantify repertoire diversity as the Shannon entropy index. Unsorted, CD4+ and CD8+ repertoires were analyzed separately, except in combined analyses where CD4+ and CD8+ sequences were merged in silico. Drawn from immuneACCESS, this table holds only the in-frame rearrangements with V and J called that TCRdb kept. Clones are partly lost; checked studies trace under half to an unresolved V gene and leave the rest unexplained. D and trimming were read from the DNA, whereas the V and J calls and clone size are those reported in that table. Across this sample there are about 34,000 clones, with approximately 90% seen only once. Together, the top ten hold 0.2% to 0.25% of the sample.

To note about this clone: What this receptor recognizes is not known. No base quality values were provided; no much bigger clone lies one nucleotide off.

Taken with the paper, the label for time point translates to: newly diagnosed, previously untreated cHL patient sample. Using a Miltenyi CD4+ T cell isolation kit, CD4+ T cells were purified from thawed PBMCs through magnetic negative selection. As a comparison group for the relapsed/refractory trial patients, PBMCs from patients with newly diagnosed, previously untreated classical Hodgkin lymphoma were sequenced. Peripheral blood was collected in 8 mL Vacutainer Cell Preparation Tubes, from which PBMCs were isolated by centrifugation and then cryopreserved. Purified CD4+ and CD8+ fractions were generated only in cases for which an additional PBMC sample was available. Magnetically labelled cells were depleted on LS columns in a quadroMACS separator, and the flow-through was collected as the purified fraction. Between the V and J ends, shortened by 2 bases and 5 bases respectively, the junction contains 18 bases. Taken from cysteine to phenylalanine, the CDR3 has 17 residues. Just CDR3 DNA is preserved here, 51 bases in frame from base 1. Taken from the germline V gene (reference sequence), the CDR1 and CDR2 loops are MNHEY and SMNVEV.

The sequenced sample was CD4+ T cells from blood. In this chain, TRBV27 is recombined with TRBJ1-4; there is no confident call for the D gene. The sequence derives from a human donor with classical Hodgkin lymphoma. The CDR3 reads as follows: CASSLGMKFGGNEKLFF. The DNA is TGTGCCAGCAGTTTAGGGATGAAATTTGGAGGGAATGAAAAACTGTTTTTT.